This T cell receptor (beta chain) is drawn from a study of beta chain features in type 1 diabetes. The authors reverse transcribed all of the isolated RNA, so sequencing captured expressed TCRB transcripts. Assay: immunoSEQ multiplex PCR; the TCRdb copy retains only in-frame clones and omits some. The table includes about 360,000 clones, roughly 13% detected once. Germline-derived CDR1 and CDR2 are LNHDA and SQIVND (reference sequence). V lost 3 bases, J lost 2 bases, and 6 bases lay in between. CDR3 length equals 13 residues. The sequence was obtained from a young man in good health. Sequenced: naive CD4+ T cells from blood. V and J are TRBV19 and TRBJ2-3; D uncertain. Here the CDR3 DNA reads TGTGCCAGTAGTATTAGTTTCACAGATACGCAGTATTTT. Its protein is CASSISFTDTQYF.